The 3 T cell receptor beta chains reported below all come from one sample, sequenced in a study of cytomegalovirus exposure and HLA in healthy donors. The PCR had 60 Vbeta and 13 Jbeta primers. Data came from immunoSEQ multiplex PCR; TCRdb stores just in-frame clones and leaves some out. The data contain around 300,000 clones, roughly two thirds of them singletons. The specimen sequenced was PBMCs. These receptors all come from a female donor in good health and CMV-seronegative.

The J gene is TRBJ1-5, the V gene TRBV25-1, with no clear D. In germline, CDR1 is MGHDK, CDR2 SYGVNS. The CDR3 has 15 amino acids. V dropped 1 base and J dropped 0 bases, with 7 bases sitting between them. The CDR3 loop is CASSESGISNQPQHF. The CDR3 region has the DNA TGTGCCAGCAGTGAATCGGGTATTAGCAATCAGCCCCAGCATTTT.

The rearrangement joins TRBV11-2 to TRBJ2-2; TRBD2 is a possible D gene (5 bases). The CDR3 spans 15 residues. Trimming took 1 base from V and 3 from J, leaving 9 bases between them. CDR1 and CDR2 (germline): SGHAT, FQNNGV. The CDR3 region has the DNA TGTGCCAGCAGCTTAGCTAGCAAATACACCGGGGAGCTGTTTTTT. Translating it yields CASSLASKYTGELFF.

This chain connects TRBV2 to TRBJ2-1; 9 nucleotides match TRBD1. J gave up 8 bases and V 6 bases, and 11 bases lay outside the gene matches. CDR1 and CDR2 (germline): SNHLY, FYNNEI. The CDR3 runs 15 residues. The CDR3 reads CASRIAGTGNHEQFF. CDR3 sequence (DNA): TGTGCCAGCAGAATCGCCGGGACAGGGAACCATGAGCAGTTCTTC.